These T cell receptor beta chains were read from a single sample in a study of somatic mutations in cytotoxic T cells in rheumatoid arthritis. The assay was immunoSEQ multiplex PCR, and TCRdb's table has in-frame clones only and misses some. The sample has under 13,000 clones, roughly 85% seen once. Sequencing was done on a sample of CD8+ T cells sorted from blood. These receptor sequences come from an adult with rheumatoid arthritis. Both conserved end residues are part of each CDR3. The D gene is left open where the match is weak. Size is omitted from some rows. Given values are once, few, many or a class for expanded clones.

CDR3 protein	CDR3 DNA	V gene	clone size	D gene	J gene
CAWSLWTVSSYEQYF	TGTGCCTGGAGCCTATGGACGGTGAGCTCCTACGAGCAGTACTTC	TRBV30	NA	NA	TRBJ2-7
CASRTSATNSYNEQFF	TGTGCCAGCAGGACTAGCGCAACCAACTCCTACAATGAGCAGTTCTTC	TRBV27	NA	TRBD2	TRBJ2-1
CASSPGTHTEAFF	TGTGCCAGCAGCCCGGGGACTCACACTGAAGCTTTCTTT	TRBV5-4	NA	NA	TRBJ1-1
CASSVDGYGYTF	TGTGCCAGCAGCGTCGACGGCTATGGCTACACCTTC	TRBV9	NA	NA	TRBJ1-2
CASRAGYNQPQHF	TGTGCCAGTAGAGCAGGTTACAATCAGCCCCAGCATTTT	TRBV19	NA	NA	TRBJ1-5
CASSLLAGPTDTQYF	TGTGCCAGCAGCTTATTAGCGGGGCCCACAGATACGCAGTATTTT	TRBV7-9	NA	TRBD2	TRBJ2-3
CASSQDPWRDRVSYEQYF	TGTGCCAGCAGCCAAGACCCGTGGCGGGACAGGGTGTCCTACGAGCAGTACTTT	TRBV14	NA	TRBD1	TRBJ2-7
CASSSGGGPANYGYTF	TGTGCCAGCAGCTCCGGCGGGGGGCCAGCTAACTATGGCTACACCTTC	TRBV9	NA	NA	TRBJ1-2
CASSLWGFGVTGELFF	TGTGCCAGCAGCTTATGGGGGTTCGGGGTTACCGGGGAGCTGTTTTTT	TRBV11-2	NA	NA	TRBJ2-2
CASSFFVDRVNYGYTF	TGTGCCAGCAGTTTTTTCGTAGACAGGGTCAACTATGGCTACACCTTC	TRBV6-5	NA	TRBD1	TRBJ1-2
CASSSRATEAFF	TGTGCCAGCAGCTCCCGGGCCACTGAAGCTTTCTTT	TRBV7-9	NA	NA	TRBJ1-1
CAHRGGSGNTIYF	TGTGCCCACAGGGGTGGCTCTGGAAACACCATATATTTT	TRBV25-1	NA	TRBD1	TRBJ1-3
CASSFSTPGNEQFF	TGTGCCAGCAGCTTCTCAACCCCCGGCAATGAGCAGTTCTTC	TRBV27	NA	NA	TRBJ2-1
CAIRSGAEMNTEAFF	TGTGCCATCAGGTCGGGGGCCGAGATGAACACTGAAGCTTTCTTT	TRBV10-3	NA	NA	TRBJ1-1
CAWSGGHDSNQPQHF	TGTGCCTGGAGTGGGGGACACGATAGCAATCAGCCCCAGCATTTT	TRBV30	few	NA	TRBJ1-5
CASSPTSGDTDTQYF	TGTGCCAGCAGCCCGACTAGCGGGGACACAGATACGCAGTATTTT	TRBV6-4	NA	TRBD2	TRBJ2-3
CASSPLAGGSYNEQFF	TGTGCCAGCAGCCCCTTAGCGGGGGGCTCCTACAATGAGCAGTTCTTC	TRBV7-8	NA	TRBD2	TRBJ2-1
CASSKRGTGVSYEQYF	TGTGCCAGCAGCAAACGGGGGACAGGGGTTTCCTACGAGCAGTACTTC	TRBV21-1	NA	NA	TRBJ2-7
CASRPERGGGYGYTF	TGTGCCAGCAGGCCCGAGAGAGGGGGCGGCTATGGCTACACCTTC	TRBV5-8	NA	TRBD1	TRBJ1-2
CASSIGLGYEQYF	TGTGCCAGCAGCATTGGACTGGGATACGAGCAGTACTTC	TRBV11-2	few	NA	TRBJ2-7
CASSLGRNQPQHF	TGTGCCAGCAGCTTGGGGAGGAATCAGCCCCAGCATTTT	TRBV5-6	once	NA	TRBJ1-5
CASAIMGGPAFF	TGTGCCAGCGCCATAATGGGGGGCCCGGCTTTCTTT	TRBV27	NA	NA	TRBJ1-1
CASSDGQAYEQYF	TGTGCCAGCAGTGACGGTCAGGCCTACGAGCAGTACTTC	TRBV2	once	NA	TRBJ2-7
CASKIGGYEAFF	TGTGCCAGCAAAATCGGAGGGTATGAAGCTTTCTTT	TRBV19	few	NA	TRBJ1-1
CASSHPAEGARNQPQHF	TGCGCCAGCAGCCACCCCGCTGAGGGGGCCCGCAATCAGCCCCAGCATTTT	TRBV4-1	once	TRBD1	TRBJ1-5
CASSSRQGGTYEQYF	TGTGCCAGCAGCTCACGACAGGGAGGAACCTACGAGCAGTACTTC	TRBV9	NA	NA	TRBJ2-7
CASSFVTPLRGYTF	TGTGCCAGCAGTTTCGTTACCCCGCTTCGTGGCTACACCTTC	TRBV28	NA	NA	TRBJ1-2
CASTPEGEFNSPLHF	TGTGCCAGCACCCCCGAGGGGGAGTTTAATTCACCCCTCCACTTT	TRBV9	NA	NA	TRBJ1-6
CASSTTGTGGYEQYF	TGCGCCAGCAGTACTACGGGGACAGGGGGCTACGAGCAGTACTTC	TRBV4-1	NA	TRBD1	TRBJ2-7
CASSYGGQGYEQYF	TGTGCCAGCAGTTACGGCGGACAGGGATACGAGCAGTACTTC	TRBV6-5	NA	TRBD1	TRBJ2-7
CASSSGLAGGTYEQYF	TGTGCCAGCAGCTCTGGACTAGCGGGGGGAACCTACGAGCAGTACTTC	TRBV7-2	NA	TRBD2	TRBJ2-7
CASSVEGNEQFF	TGTGCCAGCAGCGTCGAAGGCAATGAGCAGTTCTTC	TRBV9	NA	NA	TRBJ2-1
CASSFQGRGTDTQYF	TGCGCCAGCAGCTTTCAGGGGCGCGGCACAGATACGCAGTATTTT	TRBV5-1	NA	NA	TRBJ2-3
CASSFLGLAGNEQFF	TGTGCCAGCAGTTTTCTGGGGCTCGCGGGCAATGAGCAGTTCTTC	TRBV27	NA	NA	TRBJ2-1
CASSDRDREFTYEQYF	TGTGCCAGCAGCGATCGGGACAGGGAGTTTACCTACGAGCAGTACTTC	TRBV7-8	NA	TRBD1	TRBJ2-7
CASSPAPTEQYF	TGTGCCAGCAGCCCCGCCCCTACCGAGCAGTACTTC	TRBV7-2	once	NA	TRBJ2-7
CASGGPLRGTEAFF	TGCGCCAGCGGCGGACCCTTAAGGGGGACTGAAGCTTTCTTT	TRBV4-1	NA	NA	TRBJ1-1
CASSPGGDWEQYF	TGCGCCAGCAGCCCCGGAGGGGATTGGGAGCAGTACTTC	TRBV4-1	NA	NA	TRBJ2-7
CASSRSLAGVQETQYF	TGTGCCAGCAGCCGTTCACTAGCGGGGGTCCAAGAGACCCAGTACTTC	TRBV7-2	NA	TRBD2	TRBJ2-5
CASSSGPNTGELFF	TGTGCCAGCAGTTCCGGGCCTAACACCGGGGAGCTGTTTTTT	TRBV6-5	once	NA	TRBJ2-2
CASRAGANTGELFF	TGTGCCAGCCGAGCGGGGGCGAACACCGGGGAGCTGTTTTTT	TRBV6-5	medium-sized	TRBD2	TRBJ2-2
CASSRGTGRRDEQFF	TGTGCCAGCAGCAGAGGGACAGGGAGAAGGGATGAGCAGTTCTTC	TRBV11-3	NA	TRBD1	TRBJ2-1
CASSIGTGALEQYF	TGTGCCAGTAGTATCGGGACAGGAGCCCTAGAGCAGTACTTC	TRBV19	few	TRBD1	TRBJ2-7
CASSLAANNSPLHF	TGTGCCAGCAGCTTAGCCGCGAATAATTCACCCCTCCACTTT	TRBV13	medium-sized	NA	TRBJ1-6
CASSPPGRPYNEQFF	TGTGCCAGCAGCCCCCCCGGCCGCCCCTACAATGAGCAGTTCTTC	TRBV9	NA	NA	TRBJ2-1
CASSFNSPLHF	TGTGCCAGCAGTTTTAATTCACCCCTCCACTTT	TRBV2	NA	NA	TRBJ1-6
CASSERGGTDTQYF	TGTGCCAGCAGTGAGCGGGGGGGCACAGATACGCAGTATTTT	TRBV6-4	NA	TRBD2	TRBJ2-3
CASSPGDSVYSYEQYF	TGTGCCAGCTCCCCCGGGGATTCCGTTTACTCCTACGAGCAGTACTTC	TRBV27	NA	NA	TRBJ2-7